This is a list of T cell receptor beta chains from one sample in a study of PD-1 blockade in classical Hodgkin lymphoma. Libraries were prepared by immunoSEQ multiplex PCR; TCRdb keeps only in-frame clonotypes and omits some of them. The table records about 99,000 clones, more than 80% of them present only once. The sequences come from peripheral blood mononuclear cells (PBMCs), collected before the second cycle of nivolumab. The origin of the receptors is a human donor with classical Hodgkin lymphoma. Both conserved end residues are part of each CDR3. The D gene is left open where the match is weak. The size entry is marked missing in some rows and otherwise reads once, few, many or a size class.

v_gene: TRBV28; d_gene: TRBD1; abundance: once; j_gene: TRBJ1-5; CDR3aa: CASRDRGPGWPQHF; CDR3nt: TGTGCCAGCCGAGACAGGGGGCCCGGATGGCCCCAGCATTTT
v_gene: TRBV6-1; d_gene: TRBD1; abundance: -; j_gene: TRBJ1-1; CDR3aa: CASSARTGPDAEAFF; CDR3nt: TGTGCCAGCAGTGCGCGGACAGGCCCCGACGCTGAAGCTTTCTTT
v_gene: TRBV28; d_gene: -; abundance: -; j_gene: TRBJ2-1; CDR3aa: CASYSHTGSSYNEQFF; CDR3nt: TGTGCCAGCTACTCCCACACAGGGAGCTCCTACAATGAGCAGTTCTTC
v_gene: TRBV6-6; d_gene: -; abundance: -; j_gene: TRBJ2-1; CDR3aa: CASSSLPEDEQFF; CDR3nt: TGTGCCAGCAGCAGCCTCCCGGAGGATGAGCAGTTCTTC
v_gene: TRBV18; d_gene: -; abundance: few; j_gene: TRBJ1-1; CDR3aa: CASSPTENTEAFF; CDR3nt: TGTGCCAGCTCACCTACAGAGAACACTGAAGCTTTCTTT
v_gene: TRBV2; d_gene: -; abundance: -; j_gene: TRBJ2-4; CDR3aa: CASSEGTRKNIQYF; CDR3nt: TGTGCCAGCAGTGAAGGGACACGGAAAAACATTCAGTACTTC
v_gene: TRBV27; d_gene: -; abundance: -; j_gene: TRBJ2-6; CDR3aa: CASSPMGSLSGANVLTF; CDR3nt: TGTGCCAGCAGTCCGATGGGCTCCCTCTCTGGGGCCAACGTCCTGACTTTC
v_gene: TRBV7-7; d_gene: -; abundance: -; j_gene: TRBJ1-4; CDR3aa: CASSLARSATNEKLFF; CDR3nt: TGTGCCAGCAGCTTAGCGCGGTCAGCAACTAATGAAAAACTGTTTTTT
v_gene: TRBV5-5; d_gene: TRBD2; abundance: once; j_gene: TRBJ2-5; CDR3aa: CASSSGLAGGPGETQYF; CDR3nt: TGTGCCAGCAGCTCGGGACTAGCGGGAGGGCCGGGAGAGACCCAGTACTTC
v_gene: TRBV5-1; d_gene: -; abundance: few; j_gene: TRBJ1-2; CDR3aa: CASSLFPGALEGYTF; CDR3nt: TGCGCCAGCAGCTTGTTCCCAGGGGCCCTTGAGGGCTACACCTTC
v_gene: TRBV14; d_gene: -; abundance: -; j_gene: TRBJ2-7; CDR3aa: CASSQDLDSWSYF; CDR3nt: TGTGCCAGCAGCCAAGATCTTGACAGTTGGTCGTACTTC
v_gene: TRBV27; d_gene: -; abundance: -; j_gene: TRBJ1-1; CDR3aa: CASSLGAEAFF; CDR3nt: TGTGCCAGCAGTTTAGGTGCCGAAGCTTTCTTT
v_gene: TRBV7-5; d_gene: -; abundance: -; j_gene: TRBJ2-2; CDR3aa: CVRSLGPSPDGNTGELFF; CDR3nt: TGTGTCAGAAGCTTAGGCCCCTCCCCGGACGGAAACACCGGGGAGCTGTTTTTT
v_gene: TRBV5-1; d_gene: -; abundance: -; j_gene: TRBJ2-1; CDR3aa: CASSYGPGSGLSYNEQFF; CDR3nt: TGCGCCAGCAGCTACGGCCCAGGATCCGGGCTCTCCTACAATGAGCAGTTCTTC
v_gene: TRBV5-1; d_gene: TRBD2; abundance: -; j_gene: TRBJ2-1; CDR3aa: CASSPGLADYNEQFF; CDR3nt: TGCGCCAGCAGCCCGGGACTAGCGGACTACAATGAGCAGTTCTTC
v_gene: TRBV19; d_gene: -; abundance: -; j_gene: TRBJ1-1; CDR3aa: CASSPTNTEAFF; CDR3nt: TGTGCCAGTAGCCCGACGAACACTGAAGCTTTCTTT
v_gene: TRBV18; d_gene: -; abundance: -; j_gene: TRBJ1-5; CDR3aa: CASSPTGAGILNQPQHF; CDR3nt: TGTGCCAGCTCCCCGACGGGGGCTGGCATCCTTAATCAGCCCCAGCATTTT
v_gene: TRBV9; d_gene: -; abundance: -; j_gene: TRBJ2-3; CDR3aa: CASSPGASLDTQYF; CDR3nt: TGTGCCAGCAGCCCTGGGGCTAGTTTAGATACGCAGTATTTT
v_gene: TRBV5-1; d_gene: TRBD2; abundance: -; j_gene: TRBJ2-3; CDR3aa: CASSLGASGRARTDTQYF; CDR3nt: TGCGCCAGCAGCTTGGGGGCTAGCGGGAGGGCCCGGACAGATACGCAGTATTTT
v_gene: TRBV10-3; d_gene: TRBD2; abundance: -; j_gene: TRBJ2-7; CDR3aa: CATTSRAGGDEQYF; CDR3nt: TGTGCCACCACCTCCCGGGCGGGAGGGGACGAGCAGTACTTC
v_gene: TRBV5-6; d_gene: TRBD1; abundance: -; j_gene: TRBJ2-1; CDR3aa: CASSPPDREWDEQFF; CDR3nt: TGTGCCAGCAGCCCCCCCGACAGGGAATGGGATGAGCAGTTCTTC
v_gene: TRBV15; d_gene: -; abundance: few; j_gene: TRBJ1-1; CDR3aa: CATRGRGTEAFF; CDR3nt: TGTGCCACCAGGGGAAGGGGCACTGAAGCTTTCTTT